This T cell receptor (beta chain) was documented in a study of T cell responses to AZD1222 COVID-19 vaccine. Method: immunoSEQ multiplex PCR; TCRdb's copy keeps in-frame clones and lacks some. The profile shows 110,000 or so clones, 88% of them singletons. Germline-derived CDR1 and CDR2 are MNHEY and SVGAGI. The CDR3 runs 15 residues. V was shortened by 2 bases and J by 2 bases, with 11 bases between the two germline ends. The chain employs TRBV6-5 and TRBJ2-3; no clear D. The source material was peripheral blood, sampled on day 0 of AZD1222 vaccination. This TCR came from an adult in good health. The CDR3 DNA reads TGTGCCAGCAGTTACAGGAATCGGGCCACAGATACGCAGTATTTT. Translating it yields CASSYRNRATDTQYF.